This entry concerns a single TCR beta chain. The target antigen is unknown. The PCR contained 60 Vbeta and 13 Jbeta primers. TCRdb's copy holds only in-frame clones and misses some; the assay was immunoSEQ multiplex PCR. The table has 100,000 to 150,000 clones, less than 85% seen once. The V end was cut by 7 bases, the J end by 0 bases, with 12 bases between. Germline V gene lookup returns CDR1 LNHDA and CDR2 SQIVND (reference sequence). This CDR3 has 15 amino acids. These data are taken from a study of cytomegalovirus exposure and HLA in healthy donors. Overall study: A previous analysis identified 95 million to 140 million unique TCR beta sequences derived from roughly 180 million T cells.

Study results and caveats: V- and J-gene trimming in TCR beta was tied to a missense DCLRE1C variant by an analysis performed later. Later analysis found that TCR beta chains associated with HLA were more clonally expanded than other, equally common chains.

The chain recombines TRBV19 with TRBJ1-4; D perhaps matches TRBD1 (6 bases). This sequence was found in a middle-aged woman in good health and CMV-seropositive. The sample comprised PBMCs. CDR3 protein: CASKDSGATNEKLFF. For the CDR3, the DNA is TGTGCCAGTAAAGATTCAGGGGCAACTAATGAAAAACTGTTTTTT.